The clone carrying this T cell receptor (beta chain) was detected a few times. Its specificity is unknown. This record belongs to a study of T cells in Graves' hyperthyroidism and ophthalmopathy. Study-level information: Peripheral blood sampling occurred at initial diagnosis, before any treatment. Study findings and constraints: A 13 V-J signature model discriminated ophthalmopathy versus stable hyperthyroidism. Most thyroid clonotypes expanded above 0.001 appeared in blood too.

Subjects aged 18 to 65 presented with newly diagnosed hyperthyroidism of less than 2 months' duration. Germline CDR1 and CDR2: SGHDN and FVKESK. V was trimmed by 0 bases and J by 9 bases, leaving 18 bases between them. The CDR3 extends over 16 amino acids. RNA transcripts gave rise to amplified TCR beta CDR3 regions. The TCR CDR3 first-round RT-PCR relied on the HTBI primer set. TCRdb processed the multiplex PCR reads anew with MiXCR; each CDR3 protein has one entry. In the table there are approximately 400,000 distinct CDR3 sequences, approximately 14% of which are singletons. V and J are TRBV14 and TRBJ2-1; the D gene could be TRBD1 or TRBD2 (5 bases each). The sample consisted of blood. This clonotype originated in a woman between 18 and 29 years old with Graves' hyperthyroidism. The CDR3 DNA reads TGTGCCAGCAGCCAAGATCTCCGGGCAGGTGGGGGTGAGCAGTTCTTC. This translates into CASSQDLRAGGGEQFF.